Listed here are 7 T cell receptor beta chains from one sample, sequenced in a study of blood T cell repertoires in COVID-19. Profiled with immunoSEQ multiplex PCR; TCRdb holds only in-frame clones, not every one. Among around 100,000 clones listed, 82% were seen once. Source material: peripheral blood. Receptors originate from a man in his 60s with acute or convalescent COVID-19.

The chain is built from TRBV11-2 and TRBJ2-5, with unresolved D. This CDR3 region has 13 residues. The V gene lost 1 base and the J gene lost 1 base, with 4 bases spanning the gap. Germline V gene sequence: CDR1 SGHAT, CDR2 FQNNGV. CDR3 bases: TGTGCCAGCAGCTTAGTAGTCCAAGAGACCCAGTACTTC. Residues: CASSLVVQETQYF.

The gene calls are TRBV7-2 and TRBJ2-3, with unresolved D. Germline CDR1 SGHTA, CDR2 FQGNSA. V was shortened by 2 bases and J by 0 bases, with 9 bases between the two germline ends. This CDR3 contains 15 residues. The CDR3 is CASSLHSVSTDTQYF. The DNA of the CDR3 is TGTGCCAGCAGCTTACACTCGGTCAGCACAGATACGCAGTATTTT.

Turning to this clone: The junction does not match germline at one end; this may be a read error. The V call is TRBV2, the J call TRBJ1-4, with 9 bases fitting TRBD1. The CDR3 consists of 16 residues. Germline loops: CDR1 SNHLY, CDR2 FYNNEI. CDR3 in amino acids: CASSGGPGTGSEKLFF. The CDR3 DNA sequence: TGTGCCAGTAGTGGGGGCCCCGGGACAGGGAGTGAAAAACTGTTTTTT.

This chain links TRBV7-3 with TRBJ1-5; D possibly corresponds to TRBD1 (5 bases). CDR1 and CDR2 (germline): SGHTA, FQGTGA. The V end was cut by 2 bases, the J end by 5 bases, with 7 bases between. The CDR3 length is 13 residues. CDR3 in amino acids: CASSLRGDQPQHF. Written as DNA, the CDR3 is TGTGCCAGCAGCTTACGGGGGGATCAGCCCCAGCATTTT.

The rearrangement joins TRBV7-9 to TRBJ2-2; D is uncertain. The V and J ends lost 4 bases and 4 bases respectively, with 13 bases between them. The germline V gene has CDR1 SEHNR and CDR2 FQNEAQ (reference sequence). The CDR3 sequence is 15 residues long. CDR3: CASSSPGLSTGELFF. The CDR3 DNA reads TGTGCCAGCAGCTCGCCGGGTCTATCCACCGGGGAGCTGTTTTTT.

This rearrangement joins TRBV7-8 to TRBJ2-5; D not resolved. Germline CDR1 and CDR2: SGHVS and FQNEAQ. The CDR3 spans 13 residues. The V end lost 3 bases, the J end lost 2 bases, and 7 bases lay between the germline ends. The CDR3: CASSFQSQETQYF. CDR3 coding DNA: TGTGCCAGCAGCTTCCAGTCACAAGAGACCCAGTACTTC. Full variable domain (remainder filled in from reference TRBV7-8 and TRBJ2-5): GAGVSQSPRYKVAKRGQDVALRCDPISGHVSLFWYQQALGQGPEFLTYFQNEAQLDKSGLPSDRFFAERPEGSVSTLKIQRTQQEDSAVYLCASSFQSQETQYFGPGTRLLVL.

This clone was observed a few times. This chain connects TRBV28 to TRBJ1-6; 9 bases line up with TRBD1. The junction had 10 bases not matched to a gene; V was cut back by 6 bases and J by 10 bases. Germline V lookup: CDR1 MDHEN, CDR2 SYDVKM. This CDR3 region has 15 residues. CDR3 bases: TGTGCCAGCAGCCCCCGGGACAGGGTATCCTCACCCCTCCACTTT. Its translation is CASSPRDRVSSPLHF. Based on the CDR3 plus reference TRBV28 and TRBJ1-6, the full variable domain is DVKVTQSSRYLVKRTGEKVFLECVQDMDHENMFWYRQDPGLGLRLIYFSYDVKMKEKGDIPEGYSVSREKKERFSLILESASTNQTSMYLCASSPRDRVSSPLHFGNGTRLTVT.